This note documents a single T cell receptor beta chain sequence. The antigen remains unidentified. This entry comes from a study of T cell responses to AZD1222 COVID-19 vaccine. Study outcomes and limitations: A reported finding is that nearly half of spike-specific TCRs target unmutated variant regions. In a largely white British group with more females than males, clonal diversity was possibly underestimated. At study baseline, merely a handful of AZD1222 recipients were seropositive.

There are 15 residues in the CDR3. Trimming removed 4 bases from V and 3 bases from J, with 14 bases in between. CDR1 is MRHNA and CDR2 is SNTAGT in the germline V gene. Sequencing used immunoSEQ multiplex PCR; TCRdb keeps in-frame clones, though not all of them. In the table there are about 120,000 clones, around nine tenths of which are singletons. The sequences come from peripheral blood, collected on day 0 of AZD1222 vaccination. This clonotype originated in an adult in good health. V and J are TRBV6-4 and TRBJ2-3; maybe TRBD2 (6 bases). In nucleotides, the CDR3 is TGTGCCAGCAGTGCCACCGGGACTCAGACAGATACGCAGTATTTT. This translates into CASSATGTQTDTQYF.